The subject of this entry is one T cell receptor beta chain. Its specificity is unknown. This specimen belongs to a study of monozygotic twins with inflammatory bowel disease. Per individual sample, eight separate reactions were used to make cDNA. TCRalpha and TCRbeta cDNA went through two nested PCRs of approximately 16 and 10 cycles. TCRdb re-called the 5' RACE reads; one entry per CDR3 protein, DNA not given. The sample table sets out about 93,000 distinct CDR3 sequences. The study, taken as a whole, reports: Differences in immunosuppressive treatment may have been a source of added variability in patient repertoires. By inverse Simpson index, TCRbeta diversity was lower in IBD patients than in healthy co-twins.

This TCR was recovered from a human donor with ulcerative colitis or Crohn's disease, or a healthy co-twin of an affected twin (not recorded which). Source material: blood.

CDR3 region: CASRLEILQGDQPQHF. This sequence joins TRBV12-2 and TRBJ1-5; TCRdb gives TRBD1 as the D gene, but with no DNA this cannot be confirmed. TRBV12-2 is deemed a pseudogene. The CDR3 is made up of 16 amino acids.